The 3 T cell receptor beta chains listed next were all sequenced from one sample in a study of blood T cell repertoires in COVID-19. Some clones are missing from TCRdb's copy, which holds only in-frame ones; the method was immunoSEQ multiplex PCR. The sample yields 45,000 to 55,000 clones, around 86% seen once. The sequenced material came from peripheral blood. The receptors originated from a man between 50 and 59 years old with active COVID-19.

A single count supports this clone. This sequence joins TRBV27 and TRBJ1-6; D is possibly TRBD1 (6 bases). V was pared by 5 bases and J by 5 bases, with 16 bases between. The CDR3 covers 16 residues. Germline CDR1 is MNHEY and CDR2 is SMNVEV (reference sequence). CDR3 nucleotides: TGTGCCAGCAGTCGAACCGGACAGATAAATAATTCACCCCTCCACTTT. Translation: CASSRTGQINNSPLHF.

CDR3 nucleotide sequence: TGTGCCAGCAGTTTGGGGGGGCCAGGGGAGACCCAGTACTTC. Translating gives CASSLGGPGETQYF. This chain links TRBV28 with TRBJ2-5; D perhaps matches TRBD2 (7 bases). Between the trimmed V and J ends, which lost 3 bases and 5 bases, there was a span of 13 bases. Germline CDR1 is MDHEN and CDR2 is SYDVKM. The CDR3 is 14 residues long.

The chain employs TRBV5-4 and TRBJ1-2; D gene uncertain. Trimming took 2 bases from V and 5 from J, leaving 7 bases between them. CDR3 size: 12 residues. Per germline, CDR1 SGHNT and CDR2 YYREEE (reference sequence). The CDR3 spells CASSFETYGYTF. CDR3 in DNA: TGTGCCAGCAGCTTCGAGACTTATGGCTACACCTTC.